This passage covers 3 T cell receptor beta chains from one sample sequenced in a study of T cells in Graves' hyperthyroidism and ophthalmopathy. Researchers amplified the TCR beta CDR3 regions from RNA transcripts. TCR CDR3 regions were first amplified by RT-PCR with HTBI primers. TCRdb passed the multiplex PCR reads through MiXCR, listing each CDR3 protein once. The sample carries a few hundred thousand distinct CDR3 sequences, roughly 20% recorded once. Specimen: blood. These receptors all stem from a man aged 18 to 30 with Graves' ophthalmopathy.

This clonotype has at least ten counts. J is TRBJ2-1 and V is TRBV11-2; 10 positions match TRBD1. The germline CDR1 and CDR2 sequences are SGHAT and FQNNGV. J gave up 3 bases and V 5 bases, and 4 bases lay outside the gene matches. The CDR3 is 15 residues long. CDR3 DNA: TGTGCCAGCAGCCGGGACAGGGGCTACTACAATGAGCAGTTCTTC. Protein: CASSRDRGYYNEQFF. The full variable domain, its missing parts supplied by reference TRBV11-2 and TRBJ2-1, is EAGVAQSPRYKIIEKRQSVAFWCNPISGHATLYWYQQILGQGPKLLIQFQNNGVVDDSQLPKDRFSAERLKGVDSTLKIQPAKLEDSAVYLCASSRDRGYYNEQFFGPGTRLTVL.

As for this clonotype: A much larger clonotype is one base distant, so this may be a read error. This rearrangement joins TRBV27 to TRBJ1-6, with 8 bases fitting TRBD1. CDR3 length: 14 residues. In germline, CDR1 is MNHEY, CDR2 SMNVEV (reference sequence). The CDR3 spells CASSGQGWNSPLPF. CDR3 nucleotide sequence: TGTGCCAGCAGCGGACAGGGATGGAATTCACCCCTCCCCTTT.

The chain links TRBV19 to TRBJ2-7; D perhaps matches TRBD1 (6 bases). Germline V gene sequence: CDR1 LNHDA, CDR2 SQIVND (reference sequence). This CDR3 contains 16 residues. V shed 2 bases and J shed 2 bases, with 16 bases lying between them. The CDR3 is CASSIRGIGQTYEQYF. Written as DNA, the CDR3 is TGTGCCAGTAGTATAAGAGGGATCGGACAGACCTACGAGCAGTACTTC.